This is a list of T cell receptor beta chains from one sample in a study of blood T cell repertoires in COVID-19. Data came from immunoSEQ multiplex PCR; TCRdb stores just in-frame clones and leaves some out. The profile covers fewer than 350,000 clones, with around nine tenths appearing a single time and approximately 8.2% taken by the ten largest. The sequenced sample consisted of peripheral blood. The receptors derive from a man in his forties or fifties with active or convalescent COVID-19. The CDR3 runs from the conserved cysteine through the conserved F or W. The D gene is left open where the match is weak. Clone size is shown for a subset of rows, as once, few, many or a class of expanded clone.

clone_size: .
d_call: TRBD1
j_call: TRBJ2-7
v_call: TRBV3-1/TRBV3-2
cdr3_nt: TGTGCCAGCAGCCGAGGACAGGGGAGCGAGCAGTACTTC
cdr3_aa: CASSRGQGSEQYF

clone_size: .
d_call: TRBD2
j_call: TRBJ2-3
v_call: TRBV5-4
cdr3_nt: TGTGCCAGCAGCTTGGACGGGGGGGCTGATACGCAGTATTTT
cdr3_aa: CASSLDGGADTQYF

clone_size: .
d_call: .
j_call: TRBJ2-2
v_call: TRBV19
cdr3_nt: TGTGCCAGTAGTCCGCAGGGGAGGGCCGGGGAGCTGTTTTTT
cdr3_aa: CASSPQGRAGELFF

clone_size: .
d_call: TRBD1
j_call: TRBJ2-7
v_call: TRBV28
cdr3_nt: TGTGCCAGCAGTCTAGGGACAGGGGAGCAGTACTTC
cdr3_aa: CASSLGTGEQYF

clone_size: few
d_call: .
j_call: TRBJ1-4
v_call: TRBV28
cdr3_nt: TGTGCCAGCACCTCCTACGGAGCGGATAATGAAAAACTGTTTTTT
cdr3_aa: CASTSYGADNEKLFF

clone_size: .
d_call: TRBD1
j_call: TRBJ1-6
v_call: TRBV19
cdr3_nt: TGTGCCAGTAGTGTCCGGGACAGGGGAAATTCACCCCTCCACTTT
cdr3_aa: CASSVRDRGNSPLHF

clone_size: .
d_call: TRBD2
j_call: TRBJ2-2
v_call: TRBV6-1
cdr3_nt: TGTGCCAGCAGTGCCCGGACCACTGGCGGGGGGTTCTTGGGGGAGCTGTTTTTT
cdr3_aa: CASSARTTGGGFLGELFF

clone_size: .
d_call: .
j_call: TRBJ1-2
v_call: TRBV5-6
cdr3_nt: TGTGCCAGCAGCTCAGAACCGTATGGCTACACCTTC
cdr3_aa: CASSSEPYGYTF

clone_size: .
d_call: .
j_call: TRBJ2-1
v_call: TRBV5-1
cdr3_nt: TGCGCCAGCAGCTTGATCATTAGCACTGAGCAGTTCTTC
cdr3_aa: CASSLIISTEQFF

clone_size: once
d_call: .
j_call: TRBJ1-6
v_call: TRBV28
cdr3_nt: TGTGCCAGCAGCAAGGGGGTCCGGAATTCACCCCTCCACTTT
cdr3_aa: CASSKGVRNSPLHF